These 20 T cell receptor beta chains were all obtained from the same sample, sequenced in a study of chronic HIV infection and antiretroviral therapy. TCRdb ran MiXCR on the 5' RACE reads and lists one entry per CDR3 protein. Counted here are roughly 39,000 distinct CDR3 sequences, roughly 8.2% occurring once; the ten biggest clones make up roughly 2.8%. Sequencing was done on a sample of peripheral blood. Receptor source: an adult who had HIV and had not received antiretroviral therapy, or was an uninfected healthy control (not recorded which).

This clonotype was observed at least ten times. The chain combines TRBV29-1 with TRBJ2-3; 7 nucleotides match TRBD2. The J segment lost 0 bases and the V segment lost 6 bases, leaving 6 bases of the junction unmatched. This CDR3 comprises 14 residues. CDR1 is SQVTM, CDR2 ANQGSEA, per germline. The CDR3 reads CSVSSGDSTDTQYF. Here the CDR3 DNA reads TGCAGCGTGTCTAGCGGAGACAGCACAGATACGCAGTATTTT.

The chain's CDR3 is CASSEGLAGDTQYF. DNA for the CDR3: TGTGCCAGCAGTGAGGGACTAGCGGGAGATACGCAGTATTTT. This chain connects TRBV6-4 to TRBJ2-3; TRBD2 matches at 12 bases. Germline V gene data show CDR1 as MRHNA and CDR2 as SNTAGT. The CDR3 runs to 14 residues. The ends lost 3 bases at V and 5 bases at J; junction bases unmatched: 0.

A note on this clonotype: One base away lies a much larger clone, so this may be a sequencing read error. Lacking the conserved final phenylalanine or tryptophan, this CDR3 likely reflects a read error. The CDR3 DNA reads TGCGCCAGCAGCCTTGGGGGACAGGGCTACGAGCAGTACTCC. Translated, it gives CASSLGGQGYEQYS. The rearrangement uses TRBV5-1 and TRBJ2-7; TRBD1 matches at 9 bases. J lost 3 bases, V lost 4 bases, and 5 bases had no gene match. Germline lookup yields CDR1 SGHRS and CDR2 YFSETQ. There are 14 residues in the CDR3.

At least ten counts were recorded for this clonotype. V gene TRBV29-1 combines with J gene TRBJ1-3; D call uncertain. Trimming left V 8 bases short and J 4 bases short, with 12 bases between. Germline V gene lookup returns CDR1 SQVTM and CDR2 ANQGSEA. CDR3 length: 12 amino acids. CDR3: CSLGWAGNTIYF. DNA for the CDR3: TGCAGCCTTGGGTGGGCGGGAAACACCATATATTTT.

Notes on this clonotype: This may come from a read error, since a much larger clone is one base off. J is TRBJ1-1 and V is TRBV18; 7 bases align to TRBD1. The germline V gene encodes CDR1 KGHSH and CDR2 LQKENI. This CDR3 is built from 16 residues. CDR3 DNA: TGTGCCAGCTCACCATGGGACAGCGCTATGAACACTGAAACTTTCTTT. Protein: CASSPWDSAMNTETFF. Drawing the rest from reference TRBV18 and TRBJ1-1, the complete variable domain is NAGVMQNPRHLVRRRGQEARLRCSPMKGHSHVYWYRQLPEEGLKFMVYLQKENIIDESGMPKERFSAEFPKEGPSILRIQQVVRGDSAAYFCASSPWDSAMNTETFFGQGTRLTVV.

The CDR3 bases are TGTGCCAGCAGTTTTCTGCTCCAGCCAAATGAAAAACTGTTTTTT. Translated, it gives CASSFLLQPNEKLFF. This chain uses TRBV28 with TRBJ1-4; D is unclear. From germline, CDR1 is MDHEN and CDR2 SYDVKM. The CDR3 covers 15 residues. Trimming shortened V by 3 bases and J by 5 bases, and 13 bases separated the two germline ends.

This clonotype was found a few times. The V call is TRBV28, the J call TRBJ2-3, with a tentative D call TRBD2 (6 bases). Germline loops: CDR1 MDHEN, CDR2 SYDVKM. CDR3 length: 16 residues. Trimming removed 6 bases at V and 2 bases at J, with 18 bases between. As DNA, the CDR3 is TGTGCCAGCAGCCATTTAGCGGTGTGGGACACAGATACGCAGTATTTT. This gives the protein CASSHLAVWDTDTQYF.

This clonotype showed up many times. The chain links TRBV19 to TRBJ2-2; a weak D match, TRBD2 (5 bases). V was trimmed by 5 bases and J by 0 bases, leaving 10 bases between them. The germline gives CDR1 LNHDA, CDR2 SQIVND (reference sequence). CDR3 length equals 15 residues. CDR3: CASSSSPANTGELFF. The CDR3 nucleotides read TGTGCCAGTAGTTCTAGCCCTGCGAACACCGGGGAGCTGTTTTTT.

This clonotype was observed at least ten times. V and J are TRBV29-1 and TRBJ1-1; D ambiguous. CDR3 length: 13 amino acids. Germline loops: CDR1 SQVTM, CDR2 ANQGSEA. Between the trimmed V and J ends, which lost 0 bases and 1 base, there was a span of 6 bases. The CDR3 region is CSVEDLGNTEAFF. The CDR3 coding sequence is TGCAGCGTTGAAGATCTGGGGAACACTGAAGCTTTCTTT.

In its sample, this clonotype was seen a few times. The chain carries TRBV3-1 and TRBJ2-1; 7 positions agree with TRBD1. CDR3 length: 16 residues. Germline V gene lookup returns CDR1 LGHDT and CDR2 YNNKEL (reference sequence). V was pared by 2 bases and J by 5 bases, with 9 bases of the junction left unmatched. The CDR3 sequence: CASSQRNRGADNEQFF. The CDR3 coding sequence is TGTGCCAGCAGCCAAAGAAACAGGGGTGCTGACAATGAGCAGTTCTTC.

J is TRBJ2-7 and V is TRBV28; a possible D gene is TRBD1 (5 bases). V lost 5 bases, J lost 7 bases, and 9 bases lay in between. The CDR3 spans 11 residues. Germline V gene sequence: CDR1 MDHEN, CDR2 SYDVKM. CDR3 coding DNA: TGTGCCAGCAGTAGTAGGGGTGAGCAGTACTTC. Its translation is CASSSRGEQYF.

This clonotype turned up a few times. The V call is TRBV7-9, the J call TRBJ2-2; tentatively, D is TRBD2 (6 bases). The CDR3 runs 16 residues. CDR1 is SEHNR, CDR2 FQNEAQ, per germline (reference sequence). The V end lost 3 bases, the J end lost 0 bases, and 11 bases lay between the germline ends. CDR3: CASSFTSRSNTGELFF. In nucleotides, the CDR3 is TGTGCCAGCAGCTTCACTAGCAGATCGAACACCGGGGAGCTGTTTTTT. The variable domain in full, completed from reference TRBV7-9 and TRBJ2-2, reads DTGVSQNPRHKITKRGQNVTFRCDPISEHNRLYWYRQTLGQGPEFLTYFQNEAQLEKSRLLSDRFSAERPKGSFSTLEIQRTEQGDSAMYLCASSFTSRSNTGELFFGEGSRLTVL.

This clonotype was found a few times. This CDR3 is CASSKPDTQYF. The CDR3 nucleotides read TGTGCCAGCAGCAAACCAGATACGCAGTATTTT. V usage is TRBV12-3 or TRBV12-4 and J usage is TRBJ2-3; the D is unclear. CDR3 length: 11 amino acids. V was cut by 6 bases and J by 4 bases, with 5 bases left in between.

This clonotype has a handful of counts. This chain uses TRBV4-2 with TRBJ2-1; 8 bases line up with TRBD2. This CDR3 has 16 amino acids. CDR1 is LGHNA and CDR2 is YNFKEQ in the germline V gene. V lost 4 bases to trimming and J lost 4 bases; unmatched junction nucleotides: 9. CDR3 in amino acids: CASSREVAGRYNEQFF. The CDR3 DNA reads TGTGCCAGCAGCCGGGAAGTAGCGGGAAGGTACAATGAGCAGTTCTTC.

The chain joins TRBV4-3 to TRBJ1-4; a possible D gene is TRBD1 (5 bases). Per germline, CDR1 LGHNA and CDR2 YSLEER. This CDR3 region has 17 residues. V was shortened by 1 base and J by 4 bases, with 16 bases between the two germline ends. CDR3 bases: TGCGCCAGCAGCCAAGCAGGGAGTCCTTGGGGTAATGAAAAACTGTTTTTT. Its translation: CASSQAGSPWGNEKLFF.

The genes are TRBV29-1 and TRBJ1-1; weak D call: TRBD1 (5 bases). V was cut by 6 bases and J by 0 bases, with 14 bases left in between. CDR3 length: 14 amino acids. Germline V lookup: CDR1 SQVTM, CDR2 ANQGSEA. CDR3 DNA sequence: TGCAGCGTGGCTTTCACAGGCCTGAACACTGAAGCTTTCTTT. Translated, it gives CSVAFTGLNTEAFF.

The chain carries TRBV9 and TRBJ1-6; possible D gene TRBD1, 6 bases. The CDR3 sequence is 14 residues long. Trimming removed 2 bases at V and 7 bases at J, with 10 bases between. Germline assignment: CDR1 SGDLS and CDR2 YYNGEE. CDR3 nucleotide sequence: TGTGCCAGCAGCGTGGGGGACACCAATTCACCCCTCCACTTT. Its translation: CASSVGDTNSPLHF. Variable domain in full (rest from reference TRBV9 and TRBJ1-6): DSGVTQTPKHLITATGQRVTLRCSPRSGDLSVYWYQQSLDQGLQFLIQYYNGEERAKGNILERFSAQQFPDLHSELNLSSLELGDSALYFCASSVGDTNSPLHFGNGTRLTVT.

The genes are TRBV29-1 and TRBJ2-1; 8 bases line up with TRBD2. The junction had 6 bases not matched to a gene; V was cut back by 8 bases and J by 0 bases. The CDR3 is 14 amino acids. Germline CDR1 reads SQVTM; CDR2 reads ANQGSEA. The CDR3 DNA reads as TGCAGCCTGAAGAGCGGGAGCTCCTACAATGAGCAGTTCTTC. Protein product: CSLKSGSSYNEQFF.

Only a few counts were recorded for this clonotype. The chain uses TRBV6-2 or TRBV6-3 and TRBJ2-7; 7 nucleotides agree with TRBD1. Per the germline V gene, CDR1 is MNHEY and CDR2 is SVGEGT. Losses at the gene ends were 7 bases for V and 1 base for J; bases not matched to a gene: 4. CDR3 length: 13 residues. Here the CDR3 DNA reads TGTGCCAGCACAACAGGGGAGTCCTACGAGCAGTACTTC. This codes for CASTTGESYEQYF.

The chain recombines TRBV28 with TRBJ2-1; 14 bases fit TRBD2. Germline CDR1 and CDR2: MDHEN and SYDVKM. The V and J ends lost 6 bases and 9 bases, in that order; junction bases with no gene match: 4. This CDR3 comprises 14 residues. The DNA of the CDR3 is TGTGCCAGCAGGGCAGGGACTAGCGGGAGTGAGCAGTTCTTC. It encodes CASRAGTSGSEQFF.